This record looks at one T cell receptor beta chain sequence and its context. This sample is part of a study of cytomegalovirus exposure and HLA in healthy donors. 13 Jbeta primers and 60 Vbeta primers were used for the PCR. Assay used: immunoSEQ multiplex PCR; TCRdb lists only in-frame clones, some missing. The data hold tens of thousands of clones, with almost 70% observed a single time. The CDR3 totals 17 residues. Germline trimming cut 5 bases from V and 3 bases from J; bases unmatched to any gene: 12. CDR1 and CDR2 (germline): SGHTA, FQGNSA. This clonotype originated in a middle-aged man in good health and CMV-seropositive. Sequencing was performed on PBMCs. V is TRBV7-2 and J is TRBJ2-7; TRBD1 agrees at 11 bases. CDR3 DNA sequence: TGTGCCAGCAGCCCGCGGCCCGGGACAGGGGGTATCTACGAGCAGTACTTC. This encodes CASSPRPGTGGIYEQYF.